Listed below are T cell receptor beta chains from one sample, sequenced in a study of identical twins. TCRdb reanalysed the 5' RACE reads using MiXCR and keeps one entry per CDR3 protein. The sample consists of 410,000 or so distinct CDR3 sequences, 18% of them appearing once. Material for sequencing was naive T cells sorted from blood. These TCRs come from a man in his forties or fifties in good health. Both conserved end residues are part of each CDR3. A D gene is named only where the DNA matches it firmly. Not all rows give a size; the values are once, few, many and, for expanded clones, a class.

clone_size	j_call	d_call	v_call	cdr3_nt	cdr3_aa
.	TRBJ2-1	.	TRBV19	TGTGCCAGTAGTATTGTTGGCCTAGGGAGGACCCGAGGCAATGAGCAGTTCTTC	CASSIVGLGRTRGNEQFF
few	TRBJ2-3	TRBD2	TRBV10-3	TGTGCCATCAAACTAGCGGCTACAGATACGCAGTATTTT	CAIKLAATDTQYF
.	TRBJ1-2	.	TRBV5-1	TGCGCCAGCAGCTTGGAAACAGGGATTGGCTACACCTTC	CASSLETGIGYTF
.	TRBJ2-5	TRBD2	TRBV28	TGTGCCAGCAGTTTCCCGGGGACTAAGGAGACCCAGTACTTC	CASSFPGTKETQYF
.	TRBJ1-5	TRBD1	TRBV12-3/TRBV12-4	TGTGCCAGCAAAAGCACAGGGGAGGATCAGCCCCAGCATTTT	CASKSTGEDQPQHF
few	TRBJ2-7	.	TRBV5-1	TGCGCCAGCACGCTCGCGGTTGGCTCCTACGAGCAGTACTTC	CASTLAVGSYEQYF
.	TRBJ2-7	.	TRBV7-2	TGTGCCAGCAGCTTAGTCGGCATGGGTCTAGACTACGAGCAGTACTTC	CASSLVGMGLDYEQYF
many	TRBJ2-3	.	TRBV4-3	TGCGCCAGCAGCCAAGGTCGGGCTTCTCCTTCCGCAGATACGCAGTATTTT	CASSQGRASPSADTQYF
many	TRBJ2-5	.	TRBV12-3/TRBV12-4	TGTGCCAGCAGTCCCGGGACGGGGATCCAAGAGACCCAGTACTTC	CASSPGTGIQETQYF
many	TRBJ1-2	.	TRBV7-9	TGTGCCAGCAGCTTGGGATCGACCCGCGGCTACACCTTC	CASSLGSTRGYTF
.	TRBJ1-1	TRBD1	TRBV10-3	TGTGCCATCAGTGATACAGTGGGACAGGGGCGCACTGAAGCTTTCTTT	CAISDTVGQGRTEAFF
.	TRBJ1-4	.	TRBV27	TGTGCCAGCGGGGTGTTGGGTGGAGAAAAACTGTTTTTT	CASGVLGGEKLFF
many	TRBJ2-7	.	TRBV20-1	TGCAGTGCTAGAGAACAGTATGTAAGAGCATCGCAGTACTTC	CSAREQYVRASQYF
.	TRBJ1-2	.	TRBV27	TGTGCCAGCAGCCGCGTCGGAGGGGTTCATGGCTACACCTTC	CASSRVGGVHGYTF
many	TRBJ1-5	.	TRBV7-9	TGTGCCAGCAGCCCCCTTAGCAATCAGCCCCAGCATTTT	CASSPLSNQPQHF
few	TRBJ2-4	.	TRBV5-6	TGTGCCAGCAGCTCCTCCGATTCCAACCAAAACATTCAGTACTTC	CASSSSDSNQNIQYF
.	TRBJ2-1	.	TRBV11-1	TGTGCCAGCAGCTCTGGAATTTCCTTCGACAATGAGCAGTTCTTC	CASSSGISFDNEQFF
.	TRBJ1-2	.	TRBV20-1	TGCAGTGCTGGCCTTAGGGCCTCGCGGTCCTATGGCTACACCTTC	CSAGLRASRSYGYTF
few	TRBJ1-2	.	TRBV29-1	TGCAGCGTTGGGATCCGATCTAGTGGCTACACCTTC	CSVGIRSSGYTF
.	TRBJ2-1	.	TRBV24-1	TGTGCCACCAGTAAAACCGGGCTTGCCTACAATGAGCAGTTCTTC	CATSKTGLAYNEQFF
many	TRBJ1-1	TRBD1	TRBV6-2/TRBV6-3	TGTGCCAGCAGTTTTCCCCGGGACAGGGGGGACACTGAAGCTTTCTTT	CASSFPRDRGDTEAFF
.	TRBJ2-7	.	TRBV6-5	TGTGCCAGCAGTTACGGGGGAGAGGGGGGACCCTACGAGCAGTACTTC	CASSYGGEGGPYEQYF
.	TRBJ1-2	.	TRBV20-1	TGCAGTGCTAGAGTTCCCTTGGGCTCTAACTATGGCTACACCTTC	CSARVPLGSNYGYTF
few	TRBJ2-1	TRBD2	TRBV7-9	TGTGCCAGCAGCTCTCCAGCTAGCGGGAGACCCAATGAGCAGTTCTTC	CASSSPASGRPNEQFF
few	TRBJ2-7	TRBD2	TRBV5-1	TGCGCCAGCGGGACTAGCGAGACCTACGAGCAGTACTTC	CASGTSETYEQYF
.	TRBJ2-3	TRBD2	TRBV6-1	TGTGCCAGCAGTAAGACTAGCGGGATATATACGCAGTATTTT	CASSKTSGIYTQYF
many	TRBJ2-1	.	TRBV4-3	TGCGCCAGCAGCCAAGATACCGACAATGAGCAGTTCTTC	CASSQDTDNEQFF
few	TRBJ1-2	TRBD1	TRBV12-3/TRBV12-4	TGTGCCAGCAGTTTGGACAGGGTTAGCGGCTACACCTTC	CASSLDRVSGYTF
.	TRBJ2-7	.	TRBV3-1	TGTGCCGCGGGTTCCTGGGTCGAGCAGTACTTC	CAAGSWVEQYF
.	TRBJ2-1	TRBD2	TRBV27	TGTGCCAGCAGTTTCAGGGAGGGCCGGTACAATGAGCAGTTCTTC	CASSFREGRYNEQFF
few	TRBJ2-7	.	TRBV7-6	TGTGCCAGCAGCTCGACAGGTCCACTCTACGAGCAGTACTTC	CASSSTGPLYEQYF
.	TRBJ1-2	.	TRBV20-1	TGCAGTGCTCCCGACAGGAAACACTATGGCTACACCTTC	CSAPDRKHYGYTF
many	TRBJ2-1	.	TRBV15	TGTGCCACCAGCAGAGAACCGGGCTCCTACAATGAGCAGTTCTTC	CATSREPGSYNEQFF
.	TRBJ2-5	.	TRBV5-5	TGTGCCAGCAGCTTGTTAACTAGGGAGCCCCAGTACTTC	CASSLLTREPQYF
.	TRBJ2-1	TRBD2	TRBV9	TGTGCCAGCAGCGCGGGACTAGCGGGAAGCAATGAGCAGTTCTTC	CASSAGLAGSNEQFF
many	TRBJ2-7	TRBD2	TRBV4-2	TGTGCCAGCAGCCAGGAACTAGCGGGGGCGAGTTTCGAGCAGTACTTC	CASSQELAGASFEQYF
many	TRBJ1-2	.	TRBV18	TGTGCCAGCTCACCACCGTCAGGGGCCTTCTATGGCTACACCTTC	CASSPPSGAFYGYTF
few	TRBJ2-6	.	TRBV5-1	TGCGCCAGCAGCCTCAACCTGGCCTCGAGCTCTGGGGCCAACGTCCTGACTTTC	CASSLNLASSSGANVLTF
few	TRBJ1-5	.	TRBV27	TGTGCCAGCAGTTTAGATGCGACTGGCTATCAGCCCCAGCATTTT	CASSLDATGYQPQHF
.	TRBJ1-5	.	TRBV6-5	TGTGCCAGCAGTCAGCCAGCGGGGCCCCAGCATTTT	CASSQPAGPQHF
few	TRBJ2-1	.	TRBV20-1	TGCAGTGGAAAGAGGCTAGGCCTGAATGAGCAGTTCTTC	CSGKRLGLNEQFF
.	TRBJ2-2	TRBD1	TRBV11-2	TGTGCCAGCAGCTTACTGGGACAGGGAAACACCGGGGAGCTGTTTTTT	CASSLLGQGNTGELFF
many	TRBJ2-5	TRBD1	TRBV7-2	TGTGCCAGCAGCTTCGGGACAGGGTCTGGAGAGACCCAGTACTTC	CASSFGTGSGETQYF
few	TRBJ2-1	TRBD1	TRBV4-2	TGTGCCAGCAGCCAACGAACAGGACAGGGTCTCAATGAGCAGTTCTTC	CASSQRTGQGLNEQFF
few	TRBJ2-3	.	TRBV15	TGTGCCACCAGCAGACTGGGCCGAGGGGCAGTTTATACGCAGTATTTT	CATSRLGRGAVYTQYF
.	TRBJ1-5	.	TRBV20-1	TGCAGTGCTAGAGCGGGGACTGGGAATCAGCCCCAGCATTTT	CSARAGTGNQPQHF
.	TRBJ2-1	.	TRBV15	TGTGCCACCAGCAGAGAACTTCTAATAAGCTCCTACAATGAGCAGTTCTTC	CATSRELLISSYNEQFF
many	TRBJ1-1	TRBD1	TRBV2	TGTGCCAGCAAATCAGGGGGCACTGAAGCTTTCTTT	CASKSGGTEAFF
many	TRBJ2-3	.	TRBV20-1	TGCAGTGCTAGAGACGGTCCCCTAGACACGCAGTATTTT	CSARDGPLDTQYF
few	TRBJ1-5	.	TRBV6-2/TRBV6-3	TGTGCCAGCAGCATTACCGGCAATCAGCCCCAGCATTTT	CASSITGNQPQHF
few	TRBJ2-2	.	TRBV28	TGTGCTACTTGGGGGACGAACACCGGGGAGCTGTTTTTT	CATWGTNTGELFF
.	TRBJ1-5	.	TRBV27	TGTGCCAGCAGTTTAACTGTGTCACAGGACAATCAGCCCCAGCATTTT	CASSLTVSQDNQPQHF
.	TRBJ1-4	.	TRBV5-1	TGCGCCAGCAGCTTGGGGCACGCAACTAATGAAAAACTGTTTTTT	CASSLGHATNEKLFF
few	TRBJ2-1	.	TRBV20-1	TGCAGTGCTAGTGTGAAGGGGCGATACCCTTCCTACAATGAGCAGTTCTTC	CSASVKGRYPSYNEQFF
.	TRBJ2-3	TRBD2	TRBV12-3/TRBV12-4	TGTGCCAGCGGCGGGACTAGCGGGAGGGCCTCAGATACGCAGTATTTT	CASGGTSGRASDTQYF
.	TRBJ2-3	.	TRBV5-1	TGCGCCAGCAGCTTGGGTCCACGGTGGCAGGGGAATCAAGATACGCAGTATTTT	CASSLGPRWQGNQDTQYF
few	TRBJ2-7	.	TRBV12-3/TRBV12-4	TGTGCCAGCAGCTCTCCCCCCGGCTACGAGCAGTACTTC	CASSSPPGYEQYF
many	TRBJ2-7	.	TRBV5-1	TGCGCCAGCAGCCCCCAGAGGTGGACGAGACGGACAGTCTACGAGCAGTACTTC	CASSPQRWTRRTVYEQYF
once	TRBJ1-1	.	TRBV5-5	TGTGCCAGCACCCCGATCGGTACCTGGGGGGAACTGAACACTGAAGCTTTCTTT	CASTPIGTWGELNTEAFF